The 25 T cell receptor beta chains below all came from one sample that was sequenced in a study of T-cell memory formation after mild COVID-19. In TCRdb, the 5' RACE reads were re-called with MiXCR into one record per CDR3 protein. Among around 470,000 distinct CDR3 sequences, 15% to 20% were seen once, and the ten largest hold around 8%. The material sequenced was PBMCs or a T cell subset sorted from them (not recorded which). These receptors were taken from an adult woman who had mild COVID-19 (a few samples of this study predate the infection). Cell type and time point are not known.

The rearrangement uses TRBV24-1 and TRBJ2-3; D remains ambiguous. V was clipped by 1 base and J by 6 bases, with 10 bases between them. Germline CDR1 reads KGHDR; CDR2 reads SFDVKD. The CDR3 is made up of 14 amino acids. In DNA form, the CDR3 reads TGTGCCACCAGTGATTTTGGCGGATGGGATACGCAGTATTTT. This translates into CATSDFGGWDTQYF.

The genes are TRBV4-1 and TRBJ1-1, with 7 bases matching TRBD1. This CDR3 has 14 residues. Trimming removed 1 base from V and 5 bases from J; junction bases left unmatched: 4. Per the germline V gene, CDR1 is MGHRA and CDR2 is YSYEKL. The CDR3 nucleotides read TGCGCCAGCAGCCAAGTTGGCAGGGGGACTGAAGCTTTCTTT. Translated: CASSQVGRGTEAFF.

A remark on this clonotype: Sequence at one end of the junction differs from germline and may be a read error. This sequence joins TRBV10-3 and TRBJ2-5; possibly TRBD1 for D (5 bases). Germline V lookup: CDR1 ENHRY, CDR2 SYGVKD. This CDR3 has 15 amino acids. The CDR3 sequence is CAISANQGAEETRYF. The CDR3 DNA follows: TGTGCCATCAGTGCGAACCAGGGCGCGGAAGAGACCCGGTACTTC.

This clonotype was observed a handful of times. The chain uses TRBV5-1 and TRBJ1-1, with TRBD1 as a possible D gene (6 bases). Germline V gene lookup returns CDR1 SGHRS and CDR2 YFSETQ. The CDR3 totals 14 residues. V was shortened by 1 base and J by 4 bases, with 11 bases between the two germline ends. The CDR3 DNA reads as TGCGCCAGCAGCTTGCGGACACAGGGCACTGAAGCTTTCTTT. Protein: CASSLRTQGTEAFF.

This clonotype was counted between two and nine times. The V and J genes are TRBV24-1 and TRBJ2-1, with D hard to call. Germline V gene sequence: CDR1 KGHDR, CDR2 SFDVKD. CDR3 length: 16 amino acids. V lost 4 bases to trimming and J lost 4 bases, with 16 bases between them. In DNA, the CDR3 is TGTGCCACCAGTGACCCGCGCACACGACCTTACAATGAGCAGTTCTTC. It yields the protein CATSDPRTRPYNEQFF.

This chain connects TRBV6-2 or TRBV6-3 to TRBJ1-2, with D uncertain. The CDR3 spans 12 residues. Trimming stripped 6 bases from V and 6 bases from J, with 11 bases between. The germline CDR1 and CDR2 sequences are MNHEY and SVGEGT. CDR3: CASRGRRHGYTF. The CDR3 DNA follows: TGTGCCAGCAGAGGAAGGAGGCATGGCTACACCTTC.

A few counts support this clonotype. The V and J genes are TRBV24-1 and TRBJ1-2; D is unclear. The CDR3 is made up of 14 amino acids. The germline V and J ends were trimmed by 4 bases and 1 base, with 9 bases remaining between them. In germline, CDR1 is KGHDR, CDR2 SFDVKD. This chain's CDR3 is CATSEPDINYGYTF. The CDR3 bases are TGTGCCACCAGTGAACCTGACATTAACTATGGCTACACCTTC.

The sample holds a few counts of this clonotype. The gene calls are TRBV5-1 and TRBJ1-1; D remains ambiguous. This CDR3 is 12 amino acids long. Germline V lookup: CDR1 SGHRS, CDR2 YFSETQ. Between the trimmed V and J ends, which lost 0 bases and 6 bases, there was a span of 6 bases. As DNA, the CDR3 is TGCGCCAGCAGCTTGGATGGGGCTGAAGCTTTCTTT. Its translation: CASSLDGAEAFF.

This clonotype was recorded at least ten times. The CDR3 DNA is TGTGCCAGCAGCCCAACCATCTCAGGGGCCAAAAACATTCAGTACTTC. Translated, it gives CASSPTISGAKNIQYF. The gene calls are TRBV12-3 or TRBV12-4 and TRBJ2-4, with D perhaps matching TRBD1 (5 bases). The ends were cut back, 6 bases at V and 1 base at J, with 16 bases in the middle. The CDR3 is 16 residues long.

The chain couples TRBV4-1 to TRBJ1-1; 7 nucleotides line up with TRBD1. Germline-derived CDR1 and CDR2 are MGHRA and YSYEKL. Unmatched junction bases numbered 13, after V lost 4 bases and J lost 2 bases. The CDR3 contains 17 residues. The DNA for the CDR3 is TGCGCCAGCAGCCCGACACAGGGGCTAAGTATTAACACTGAAGCTTTCTTT. Amino acids: CASSPTQGLSINTEAFF.

V gene TRBV30 combines with J gene TRBJ2-3; possibly TRBD1 for D (6 bases). The CDR3 consists of 15 residues. Germline V CDR1 and CDR2: GTSNPN, SVGIG (reference sequence). The V end was cut by 0 bases, the J end by 2 bases, with 12 bases between. CDR3: CAWSVPGHLTDTQYF. CDR3 bases: TGTGCCTGGAGTGTACCGGGACACCTCACAGATACGCAGTATTTT.

This clonotype was detected a few times. The chain combines TRBV12-3 or TRBV12-4 with TRBJ2-6; 8 bases fit TRBD1. CDR3 length: 15 amino acids. The V segment lost 6 bases and the J segment 5 bases; nucleotides outside the gene matches: 6. This chain's CDR3 is CASRQGVYRANVLTF. For the CDR3, the DNA is TGTGCCAGCAGACAGGGGGTTTATCGGGCCAACGTCCTGACTTTC.

The V gene is TRBV6-6, the J gene TRBJ1-2, with unresolved D. V was cut by 0 bases and J by 0 bases, with 11 bases left in between. CDR3 length equals 16 residues. CDR1 is MNHNY and CDR2 is SVGAGI in the germline V gene (reference sequence). Here the CDR3 reads CASSYSIAPANYGYTF. CDR3 sequence (DNA): TGTGCCAGCAGTTACTCGATAGCACCCGCTAACTATGGCTACACCTTC.

The gene calls are TRBV3-1 and TRBJ2-1; tentatively, D is TRBD2 (5 bases). Trimming removed 1 base from V and 4 bases from J, with 11 bases in between. From germline, CDR1 is LGHDT and CDR2 YNNKEL (reference sequence). The CDR3 is made up of 15 amino acids. In nucleotides, the CDR3 is TGTGCCAGCAGCCAAGGAGGGTCAGCTTACAATGAGCAGTTCTTC. Residues: CASSQGGSAYNEQFF.

This clonotype was seen a few times. J is TRBJ2-2 and V is TRBV2; 9 bases fit TRBD1. The CDR3 contains 13 residues. Germline trimming cut 6 bases from V and 8 bases from J; bases unmatched to any gene: 4. CDR1 and CDR2 from the germline V gene are SNHLY and FYNNEI. CDR3: CASRGQGGGELFF. In DNA, the CDR3 is TGTGCCAGCAGGGGACAGGGAGGTGGGGAGCTGTTTTTT.

The chain uses TRBV7-9 and TRBJ1-2; D ambiguous. CDR3 length: 13 residues. Germline V lookup: CDR1 SEHNR, CDR2 FQNEAQ (reference sequence). V was cut by 5 bases and J by 4 bases, with 11 bases left in between. CDR3 DNA sequence: TGTGCCAGCAGCCATACGGGTTCCTATGGCTACACCTTC. Protein product: CASSHTGSYGYTF.

This clonotype was counted only a few times. The chain's CDR3 is CASSEAAVGGYTF. For the CDR3, the DNA is TGTGCCAGCAGTGAAGCCGCAGTGGGTGGCTACACCTTC. This chain links TRBV6-1 with TRBJ1-2; unclear D gene. The length of the CDR3 is 13 residues. Germline V gene sequence: CDR1 MNHNS, CDR2 SASEGT. The germline V and J ends were trimmed by 0 bases and 7 bases, with 9 bases remaining between them.

The sample holds a few counts of this clonotype. This rearrangement joins TRBV5-1 to TRBJ1-6; TRBD1 matches at 7 bases. Germline lookup yields CDR1 SGHRS and CDR2 YFSETQ. The V and J ends lost 3 bases and 11 bases, in that order; junction bases with no gene match: 8. The CDR3 contains 14 residues. The CDR3 DNA reads as TGCGCCAGCAGCTCCCGGGACAGTAGTCCACCCCTCCACTTT. Translated: CASSSRDSSPPLHF.

V usage is TRBV5-6 and J usage is TRBJ2-1, with 7 bases aligning to TRBD1. V was clipped by 3 bases and J by 4 bases; unmatched bases: 7. The CDR3 contains 15 residues. Looked up from germline, CDR1 is SGHDT and CDR2 is YYEEEE. CDR3 residues: CASSSMGRGYNEQFF. The CDR3 bases are TGTGCCAGCAGCTCGATGGGCAGGGGGTACAATGAGCAGTTCTTC.

This clonotype was seen more than once but under ten times. The chain joins TRBV15 to TRBJ2-7; 13 bases are a match to TRBD2. The CDR3 consists of 19 residues. Germline loops: CDR1 LNHNV, CDR2 YYDKDF (reference sequence). V gave up 5 bases and J gave up 2 bases; unmatched junction bases: 15. CDR3 amino acids: CATSRTPGLAGANTYEQYF. Written as DNA, the CDR3 is TGTGCCACCAGCCGCACCCCCGGACTAGCGGGAGCCAACACCTACGAGCAGTACTTC.

This chain uses TRBV7-9 with TRBJ1-2; TRBD1 agrees at 10 bases. There are 17 residues in the CDR3. The V gene end was trimmed by 5 bases and the J gene end by 4 bases; junction bases not matched to a gene: 13. Germline values: CDR1 SEHNR, CDR2 FQNEAQ (reference sequence). The CDR3 protein is CASSPVGQGTRFYGYTF. The DNA of the CDR3 is TGTGCCAGCAGCCCCGTGGGACAGGGGACCCGTTTCTATGGCTACACCTTC.

This clonotype came up a few times. The rearrangement links TRBV11-2 to TRBJ2-1, with TRBD2 identical over 7 bases. Germline V gene data show CDR1 as SGHAT and CDR2 as FQNNGV. This CDR3 is 17 amino acids long. V lost 6 bases, J lost 0 bases, and 11 bases stayed unmatched. CDR3 amino acids: CASSPTEAGPSYNEQFF. CDR3 nucleotide sequence: TGTGCCAGCAGTCCCACGGAAGCGGGGCCCTCCTACAATGAGCAGTTCTTC.

This clonotype was seen many times. This rearrangement joins TRBV12-3 or TRBV12-4 to TRBJ2-7, with D perhaps TRBD2 (5 bases). Trimming stripped 5 bases from V and 0 bases from J, with 11 bases between. CDR3 length equals 14 residues. The chain's CDR3 is CASSPQRVSYEQYF. The DNA for the CDR3 is TGTGCCAGCAGTCCTCAGAGGGTCTCCTACGAGCAGTACTTC.

This clonotype showed up many times. J is TRBJ2-7 and V is TRBV4-2; 7 positions match TRBD1. The V gene end was trimmed by 0 bases and the J gene end by 3 bases; junction bases not matched to a gene: 2. This CDR3 comprises 14 residues. The germline CDR1 and CDR2 sequences are LGHNA and YNFKEQ. The CDR3 loop reads CASSQDRQGYEQYF. The CDR3 region has the DNA TGTGCCAGCAGCCAAGACCGACAGGGCTACGAGCAGTACTTC.

This clonotype was seen a few times. The J gene is TRBJ2-7, the V gene TRBV12-3 or TRBV12-4; 9 bases map to TRBD2. The ends lost 8 bases at V and 4 bases at J; junction bases unmatched: 15. The CDR3 runs 16 residues. CDR3 nucleotides: TGTGCCAGCGCATTGGCTCAGCGGGAGGCCGGGTACGAGCAGTACTTC. It is translated as CASALAQREAGYEQYF.